This TCR beta chain was sequenced for a study of post-analysis software for immune sequencing data. Study-level results: The normalized Chao1 diversity of multiple sclerosis patients was significantly lower than that of controls. Among roughly five TRBV segments more frequent in patients than controls were TRBV5-6, TRBV5-1 and TRBV20-1.

This CDR3 region has 15 residues. The V gene lost 3 bases and the J gene lost 2 bases, with 17 bases spanning the gap. Germline V gene lookup returns CDR1 SQVTM and CDR2 ANQGSEA. TCR beta libraries were prepared from cDNA with unique molecular identifiers. TCRdb reprocessed the PCR reads with MiXCR, giving one entry per CDR3 protein. In the table there are 700,000 to 800,000 distinct CDR3 sequences, less than 35% of which are singletons. This clonotype appeared a few times. The target antigen is unknown. This clonotype was sampled from a girl aged 5-17 years with multiple sclerosis. This chain connects TRBV29-1 to TRBJ2-7; D is tentatively TRBD1 or TRBD2 (7 bases each). Sequenced input: blood. Written as DNA, the CDR3 is TGCAGCGTTGATCAGGGGGGGGCAGGCCCCTACGAGCAGTACTTC. This gives the protein CSVDQGGAGPYEQYF.